The clone carrying this T cell receptor (beta chain) was picked up many times. Its target is unknown. The data were obtained in a study of blood T cells in healthy people across ages. Germline CDR1 reads SEHNR; CDR2 reads FQNEAQ (reference sequence). After removal of 3 bases from V and 1 base from J, the junction contained 9 bases not matched to a gene. The CDR3 runs to 17 residues. Per sample, a minimum of 6 million PBMCs were isolated. The study, taken as a whole, reports: For the donors, CMV status was unknown and possibly confounded expanded clonotype changes. With naive T cell percentage, TCR beta diversity showed a strong correlation.

Through a sample-barcoded 5' primer and a J-beta primer mix, a second PCR was run for roughly 7 to 12 cycles. TCRdb re-called the 5' RACE reads with MiXCR, one entry per CDR3 protein. Of around 1,000,000 distinct CDR3 sequences in the sample, around two fifths were seen once. The chain recombines TRBV7-9 with TRBJ1-1; TRBD1 aligns across 9 bases. This clonotype was obtained from a man between 18 and 29 years old in good health. The source material was blood. This CDR3 reads CASSFGQGPIGNTEAFF. The CDR3 DNA follows: TGTGCCAGCAGCTTCGGACAGGGGCCTATCGGGAACACTGAAGCTTTCTTT.